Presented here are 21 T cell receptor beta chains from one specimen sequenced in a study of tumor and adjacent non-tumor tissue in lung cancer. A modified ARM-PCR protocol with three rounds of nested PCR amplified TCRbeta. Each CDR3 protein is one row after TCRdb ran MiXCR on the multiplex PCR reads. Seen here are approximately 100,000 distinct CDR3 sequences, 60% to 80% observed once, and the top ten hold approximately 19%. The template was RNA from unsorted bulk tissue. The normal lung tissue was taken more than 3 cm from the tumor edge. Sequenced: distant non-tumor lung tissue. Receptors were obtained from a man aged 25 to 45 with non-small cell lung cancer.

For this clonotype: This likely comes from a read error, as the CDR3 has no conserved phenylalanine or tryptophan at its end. The CDR3 reads CANSRGVASTDTQYI. The DNA of the CDR3 is TGCGCCAACAGCCGAGGAGTGGCTAGCACAGATACGCAGTATATT. This chain links TRBV4-3 with TRBJ2-3; D uncertain. Per the germline V gene, CDR1 is LGHNA and CDR2 is YSLEER. The CDR3 has 15 residues.

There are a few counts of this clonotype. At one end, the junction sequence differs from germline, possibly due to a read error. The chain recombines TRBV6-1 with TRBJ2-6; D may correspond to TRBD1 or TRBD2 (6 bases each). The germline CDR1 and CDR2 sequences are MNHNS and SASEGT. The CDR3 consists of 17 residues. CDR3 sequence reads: CASSPTAGDSGANVLSF. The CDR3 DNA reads TGTGCCAGCAGCCCAACGGCAGGGGACTCTGGGGCCAACGTCCTGAGTTTC.

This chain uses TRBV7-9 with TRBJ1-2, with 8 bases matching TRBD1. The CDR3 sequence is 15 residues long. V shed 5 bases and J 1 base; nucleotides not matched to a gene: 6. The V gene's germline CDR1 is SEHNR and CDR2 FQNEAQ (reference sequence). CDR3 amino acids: CASSTQGAHNYGYTF. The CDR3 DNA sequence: TGTGCCAGCAGCACCCAGGGGGCGCATAACTATGGCTACACCTTC.

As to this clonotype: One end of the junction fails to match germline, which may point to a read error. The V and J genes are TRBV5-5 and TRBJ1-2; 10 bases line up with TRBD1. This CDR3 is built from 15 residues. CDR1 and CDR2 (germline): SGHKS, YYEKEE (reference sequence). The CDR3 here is CVSSLDRGTHYGYAF. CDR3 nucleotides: TGTGTCAGCAGCTTGGACAGGGGGACTCACTATGGCTACGCCTTC.

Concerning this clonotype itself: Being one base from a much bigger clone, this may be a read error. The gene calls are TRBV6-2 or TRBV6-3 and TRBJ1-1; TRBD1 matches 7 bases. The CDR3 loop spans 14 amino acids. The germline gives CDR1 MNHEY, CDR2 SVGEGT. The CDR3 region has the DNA TGTGCCAGCAGTGAAACCAGGGGGTACACTGAATCTTTCTTT. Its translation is CASSETRGYTESFF.

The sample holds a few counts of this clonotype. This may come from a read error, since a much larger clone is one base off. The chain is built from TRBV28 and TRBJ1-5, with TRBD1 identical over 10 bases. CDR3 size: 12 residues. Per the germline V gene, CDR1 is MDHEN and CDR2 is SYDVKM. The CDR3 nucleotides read TGTCCCTGTTGGACAGGGGGTCAGCCCCAGCATTTT. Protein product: CPCWTGGQPQHF.

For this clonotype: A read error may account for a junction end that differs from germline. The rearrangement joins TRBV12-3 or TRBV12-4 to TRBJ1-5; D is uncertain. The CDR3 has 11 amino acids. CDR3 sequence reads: CARSSRGPQHF. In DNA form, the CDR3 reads TGTGCCCGCAGTTCCCGAGGGCCCCAACATTTT.

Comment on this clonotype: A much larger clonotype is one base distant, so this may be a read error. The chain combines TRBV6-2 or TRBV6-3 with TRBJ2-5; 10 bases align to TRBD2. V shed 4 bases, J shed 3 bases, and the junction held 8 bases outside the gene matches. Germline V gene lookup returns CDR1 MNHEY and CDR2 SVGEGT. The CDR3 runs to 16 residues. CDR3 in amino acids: CASSSWLAGEKETQYF. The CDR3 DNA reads TGTGCCAGCAGTTCGTGGCTAGCGGGGGAAAAAGAGACCCAGTACTTC.

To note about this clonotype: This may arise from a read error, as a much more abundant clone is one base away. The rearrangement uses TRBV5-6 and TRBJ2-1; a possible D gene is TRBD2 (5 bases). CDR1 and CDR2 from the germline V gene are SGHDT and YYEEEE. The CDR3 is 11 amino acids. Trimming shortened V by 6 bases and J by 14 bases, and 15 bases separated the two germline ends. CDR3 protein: CASIVSAKKFF. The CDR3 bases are TGTGCCAGCATCGTTAGCGCGAAGAAGTTCTTC. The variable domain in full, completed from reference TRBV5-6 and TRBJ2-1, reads DAGVTQSPTHLIKTRGQQVTLRCSPKSGHDTVSWYQQALGQGPQFIFQYYEEEERQRGNFPDRFSGHQFPNYSSELNVNALLLGDSALYLCASIVSAKKFFGPGTRLTVL.

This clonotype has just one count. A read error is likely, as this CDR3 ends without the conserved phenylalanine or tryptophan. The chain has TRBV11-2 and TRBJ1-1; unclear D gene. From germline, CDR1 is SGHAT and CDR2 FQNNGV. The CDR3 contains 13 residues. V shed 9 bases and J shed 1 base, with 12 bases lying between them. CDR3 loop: CARSARANTEAFV. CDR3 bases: TGTGCCAGGAGCGCTAGAGCGAACACTGAAGCTTTCGTT.

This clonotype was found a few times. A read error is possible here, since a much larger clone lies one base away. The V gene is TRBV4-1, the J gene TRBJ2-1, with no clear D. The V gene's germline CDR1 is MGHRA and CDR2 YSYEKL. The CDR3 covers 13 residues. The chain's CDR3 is CASSQNPYIEQFF. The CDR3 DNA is TGCGCCAGCAGCCAAAACCCCTACATTGAGCAGTTCTTC.

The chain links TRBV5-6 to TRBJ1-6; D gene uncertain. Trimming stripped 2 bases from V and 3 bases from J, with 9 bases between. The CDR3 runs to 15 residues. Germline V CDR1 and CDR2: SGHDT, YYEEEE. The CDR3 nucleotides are TGTGCCAGCAGCTTTGATAAGGGCTATAATTCACCCCTCCACTTT. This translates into CASSFDKGYNSPLHF.

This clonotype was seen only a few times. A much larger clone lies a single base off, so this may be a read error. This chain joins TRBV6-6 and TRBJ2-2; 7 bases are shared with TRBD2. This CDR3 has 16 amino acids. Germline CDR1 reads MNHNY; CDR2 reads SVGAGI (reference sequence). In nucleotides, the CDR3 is TGTGCCAGCAGTTACGACCTAGCGGAAAACATCGGGGACCTGTTTTTT. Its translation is CASSYDLAENIGDLFF.

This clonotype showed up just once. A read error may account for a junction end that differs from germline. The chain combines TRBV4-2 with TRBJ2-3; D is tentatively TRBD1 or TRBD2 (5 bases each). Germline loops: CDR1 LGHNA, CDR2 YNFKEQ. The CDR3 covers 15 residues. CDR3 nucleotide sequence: TGTGCCAGCAACCAAGAAAGGATGGGACCAGATACGCAGTATTTT. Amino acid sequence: CASNQERMGPDTQYF.

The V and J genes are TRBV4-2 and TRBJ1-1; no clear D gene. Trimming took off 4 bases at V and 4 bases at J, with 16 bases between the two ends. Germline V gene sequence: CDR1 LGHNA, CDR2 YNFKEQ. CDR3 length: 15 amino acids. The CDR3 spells CASSLLGRMSTEAFF. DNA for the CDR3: TGTGCCAGCAGCCTCCTTGGGAGAATGAGCACTGAAGCTTTCTTT.

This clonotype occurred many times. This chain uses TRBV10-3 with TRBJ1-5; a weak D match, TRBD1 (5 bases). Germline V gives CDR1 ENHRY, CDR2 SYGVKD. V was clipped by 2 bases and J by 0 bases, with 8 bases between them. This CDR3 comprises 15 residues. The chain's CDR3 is CAISEIGDSNQPQHF. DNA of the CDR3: TGTGCCATCAGTGAGATAGGGGATAGCAATCAGCCCCAGCATTTT.

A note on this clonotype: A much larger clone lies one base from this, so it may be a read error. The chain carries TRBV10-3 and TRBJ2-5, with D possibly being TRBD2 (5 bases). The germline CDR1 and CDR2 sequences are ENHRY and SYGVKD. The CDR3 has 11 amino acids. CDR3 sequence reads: CATAEAETQCF. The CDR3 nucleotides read TGTGCCACGGCGGAGGCGGAGACCCAGTGCTTC.

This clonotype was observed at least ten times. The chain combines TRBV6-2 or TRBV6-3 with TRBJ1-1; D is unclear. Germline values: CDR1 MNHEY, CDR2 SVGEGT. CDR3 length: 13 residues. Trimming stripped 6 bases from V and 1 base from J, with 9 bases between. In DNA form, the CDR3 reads TGTGCCAGCAGGTGGGGTTCGAACACTGAAGCTTTCTTT. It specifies CASRWGSNTEAFF.

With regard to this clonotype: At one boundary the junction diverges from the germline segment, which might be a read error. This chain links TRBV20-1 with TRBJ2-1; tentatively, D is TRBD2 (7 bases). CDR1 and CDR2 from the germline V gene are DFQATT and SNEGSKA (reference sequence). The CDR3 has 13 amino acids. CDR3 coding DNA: TGCAGAGCTATAGAAGGCGGGGGCAGTGAGCAGTTCTTC. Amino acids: CRAIEGGGSEQFF.

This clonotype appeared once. CDR3 sequence reads: CASSLPLGEGLLNEQFF. The CDR3 DNA reads as TGTGCCAGCAGCTTACCTCTAGGGGAGGGCCTTCTCAATGAGCAGTTCTTC. The V and J genes are TRBV7-9 and TRBJ2-1; 7 bases line up with TRBD2. The CDR3 totals 17 residues. Losses at the gene ends were 2 bases for V and 6 bases for J; bases not matched to a gene: 13. Germline assignment: CDR1 SEHNR and CDR2 FQNEAQ (reference sequence).

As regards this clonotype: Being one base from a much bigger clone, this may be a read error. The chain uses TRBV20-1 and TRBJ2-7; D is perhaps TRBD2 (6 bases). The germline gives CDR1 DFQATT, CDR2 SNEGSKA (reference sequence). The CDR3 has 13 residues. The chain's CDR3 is CSAARDLTYKQYF. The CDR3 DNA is TGCAGTGCCGCCAGGGACTTGACCTACAAGCAGTACTTC.